Listed below are T cell receptor beta chains from one sample, sequenced in a study of T-cell memory formation after mild COVID-19. TCRdb itself ran the 5' RACE reads through MiXCR, one entry per CDR3 protein. Altogether 400,000 to 500,000 distinct CDR3 sequences are present, around 24% being singletons, with the ten largest covering about 8.7%. The sequenced sample consisted of PBMCs or a T cell subset sorted from them (not recorded which). These receptors were collected from an adult woman who had mild COVID-19 (a few samples of this study predate the infection). Cell type and time point are not known. Both conserved end residues are part of each CDR3. Each record gives: D gene, V gene, clone size, CDR3 length, J gene, CDR3 DNA, CDR3 protein. The D gene is left open where the match is weak. Expanded clones get a size class; other rows say once, few or many, or leave the size out.

.	TRBV4-2	few	15	TRBJ1-1	TGTGCCAGCAGCCAAGATGAACGTCAGGGAAGGAGGGCTTTCTTT	CASSQDERQGRRAFF
TRBD1	TRBV7-6	.	16	TRBJ2-1	TGTGCCAGCAGCAAAGCCGGGACAGGGTCCTACAATGAGCAGTTCTTC	CASSKAGTGSYNEQFF
.	TRBV9	few	15	TRBJ2-2	TGTGCCAGCTCCTTCGTCCTCGGGGGCACCGGGGAGCTGTTTTTT	CASSFVLGGTGELFF
TRBD1	TRBV4-1	.	15	TRBJ2-7	TGCGCCAGCAGCCAAACCGACAGGGGGGGCTACGAGCAGTACTTC	CASSQTDRGGYEQYF
.	TRBV10-3	.	13	TRBJ1-6	TGTGCCATCAGTCCGGGAGACGGTTCACCCCTCCACTTT	CAISPGDGSPLHF
TRBD1	TRBV27	.	13	TRBJ2-7	TGTGCCAGCAGCCACAGGGGAACCTACGAGCAGTACTTC	CASSHRGTYEQYF
TRBD1	TRBV15	.	14	TRBJ2-7	TGTGCCACCAGCAGGGACAGGGGTAGCGACGAGCAGTACTTC	CATSRDRGSDEQYF
TRBD1	TRBV12-3/TRBV12-4	.	12	TRBJ1-1	TGTGCCAGCCAGGGGGCCGGCACTGAAGCTTTCTTT	CASQGAGTEAFF
.	TRBV4-3	.	14	TRBJ2-5	TGCGCCAGCAGCCAGCGCAGGGGTGCGGAGACCCAGTACTTC	CASSQRRGAETQYF
.	TRBV20-1	.	12	TRBJ2-1	TGCAGTGCTAGTCCCGGGGGAGGAGAGCAGTTCTTC	CSASPGGGEQFF
TRBD2	TRBV20-1	.	15	TRBJ2-1	TGCAGTGCTAGGGATCCGGTGGTAGCGGGGGAAGAGCAGTTCTTC	CSARDPVVAGEEQFF
.	TRBV3-1	.	14	TRBJ1-3	TGTGCCAGCAGCCCAGGGCTTTCTGGAAACACCATATATTTT	CASSPGLSGNTIYF
TRBD2	TRBV20-1	many	15	TRBJ2-3	TGCAGTGCTCCTACTAGCGGGAGTTTTGGAGATACGCAGTATTTT	CSAPTSGSFGDTQYF
TRBD1	TRBV5-6	few	16	TRBJ2-5	TGTGCCAGCAGCTTGGCCGGGACAGCAGCCCAAGAGACCCAGTACTTC	CASSLAGTAAQETQYF
TRBD2	TRBV29-1	many	16	TRBJ2-1	TGCAGCGTTGAGTTGCGGGGACTAGCGGGACTAGGTGAGCAGTTCTTC	CSVELRGLAGLGEQFF
.	TRBV10-3	.	14	TRBJ2-1	TGTGCCATCAGTGAGGCAGGGACGTGGAATGAGCAGTTCTTC	CAISEAGTWNEQFF